This T cell receptor beta chain was obtained from a study of blood T cell repertoires in COVID-19. The overall study: The United States, Italy and Spain were the sources of the acute and convalescent COVID-19 samples. T cells, B-cell-depleted T cells, or PBMCs provided the cDNA or gDNA that served as material.

Per the study methods: By means of reference gene primer amplification, nucleated cell counts were estimated. Assay used: immunoSEQ multiplex PCR; TCRdb lists only in-frame clones, some missing. That table is the source of V, J and clone size, and D and trimming were worked out from the DNA. Among 300,000 to 450,000 clones listed, about 85% were seen once. This CDR3 comprises 16 residues. Germline loops: CDR1 SGDLS, CDR2 YYNGEE. The V and J ends lost 4 bases and 4 bases respectively, with 18 bases between them. The chain recombines TRBV9 with TRBJ2-1; tentatively, D is TRBD1 (7 bases). The specimen was peripheral blood. This sequence was found in a woman between 18 and 29 years old with acute or convalescent COVID-19. The DNA for the CDR3 is TGTGCCAGCAGCCCTTGGGGCAGGGGGGAGTACAATGAGCAGTTCTTC. Protein sequence: CASSPWGRGEYNEQFF. Drawing the rest from reference TRBV9 and TRBJ2-1, the complete variable domain is DSGVTQTPKHLITATGQRVTLRCSPRSGDLSVYWYQQSLDQGLQFLIQYYNGEERAKGNILERFSAQQFPDLHSELNLSSLELGDSALYFCASSPWGRGEYNEQFFGPGTRLTVL.